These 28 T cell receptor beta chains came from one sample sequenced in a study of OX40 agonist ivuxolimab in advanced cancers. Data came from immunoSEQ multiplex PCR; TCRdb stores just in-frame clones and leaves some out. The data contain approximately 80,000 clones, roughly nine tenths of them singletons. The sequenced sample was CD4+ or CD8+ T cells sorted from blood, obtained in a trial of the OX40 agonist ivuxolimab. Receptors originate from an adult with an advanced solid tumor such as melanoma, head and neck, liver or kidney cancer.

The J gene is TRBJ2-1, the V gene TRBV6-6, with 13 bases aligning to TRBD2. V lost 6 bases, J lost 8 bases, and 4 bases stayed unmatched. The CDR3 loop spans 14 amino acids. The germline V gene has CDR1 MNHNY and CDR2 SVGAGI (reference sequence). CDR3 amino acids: CASSEGLAGYEQFF. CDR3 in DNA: TGTGCCAGCAGCGAGGGACTAGCGGGATATGAGCAGTTCTTC.

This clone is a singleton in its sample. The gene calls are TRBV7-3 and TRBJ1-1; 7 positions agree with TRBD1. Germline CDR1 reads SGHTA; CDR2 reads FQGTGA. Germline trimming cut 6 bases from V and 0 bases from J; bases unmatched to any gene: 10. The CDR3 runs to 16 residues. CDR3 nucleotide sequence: TGTGCCAGCAGTGGGTCAGGGGGTATTCTGAACACTGAAGCTTTCTTT. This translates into CASSGSGGILNTEAFF.

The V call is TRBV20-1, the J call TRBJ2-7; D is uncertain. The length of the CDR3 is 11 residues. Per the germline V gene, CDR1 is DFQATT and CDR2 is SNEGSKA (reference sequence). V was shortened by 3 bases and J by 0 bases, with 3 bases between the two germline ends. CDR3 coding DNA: TGCAGTGCTAGCAGCTCCTACGAGCAGTACGTC. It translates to CSASSSYEQYV.

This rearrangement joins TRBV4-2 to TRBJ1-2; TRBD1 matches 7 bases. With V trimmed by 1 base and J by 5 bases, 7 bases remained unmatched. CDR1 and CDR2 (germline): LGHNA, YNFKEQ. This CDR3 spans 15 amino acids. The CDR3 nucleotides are TGTGCCAGCAGCCAAGTGGACGACAGGGATTATGGCTACACCTTC. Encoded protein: CASSQVDDRDYGYTF.

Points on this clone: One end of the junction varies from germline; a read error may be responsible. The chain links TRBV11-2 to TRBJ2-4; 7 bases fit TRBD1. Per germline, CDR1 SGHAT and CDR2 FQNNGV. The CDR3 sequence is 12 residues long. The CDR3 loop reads CASSFGTQGKHF. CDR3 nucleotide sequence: TGTGCCAGCAGCTTCGGGACACAGGGGAAACACTTC.

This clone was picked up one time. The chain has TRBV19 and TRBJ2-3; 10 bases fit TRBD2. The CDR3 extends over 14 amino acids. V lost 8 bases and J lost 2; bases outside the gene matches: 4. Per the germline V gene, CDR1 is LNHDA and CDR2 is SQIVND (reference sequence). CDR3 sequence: CASYSGRFTDTQYF. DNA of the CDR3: TGTGCCAGTTATAGCGGGAGGTTCACAGATACGCAGTATTTT.

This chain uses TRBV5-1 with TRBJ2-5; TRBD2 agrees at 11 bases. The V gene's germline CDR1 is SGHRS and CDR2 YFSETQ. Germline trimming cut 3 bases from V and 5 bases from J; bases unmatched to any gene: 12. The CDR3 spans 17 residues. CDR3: CASSSTVGLAVWETQYF. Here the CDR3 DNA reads TGCGCCAGCAGCTCGACGGTGGGACTAGCGGTTTGGGAGACCCAGTACTTC.

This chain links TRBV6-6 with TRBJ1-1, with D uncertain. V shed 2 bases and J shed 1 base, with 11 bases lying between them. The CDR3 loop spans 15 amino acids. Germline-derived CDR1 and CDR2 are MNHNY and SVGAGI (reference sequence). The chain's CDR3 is CASSYADGKNTEAFF. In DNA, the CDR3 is TGTGCCAGCAGTTACGCGGACGGAAAGAACACTGAAGCTTTCTTT.

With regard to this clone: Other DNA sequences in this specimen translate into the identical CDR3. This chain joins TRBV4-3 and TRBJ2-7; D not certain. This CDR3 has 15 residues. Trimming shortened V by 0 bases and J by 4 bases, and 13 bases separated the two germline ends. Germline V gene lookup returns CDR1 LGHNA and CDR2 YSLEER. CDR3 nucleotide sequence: TGCGCCAGCAGCCAAGAAGGTTCGACCGGGTACGAGCAGTACTTC. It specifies CASSQEGSTGYEQYF.

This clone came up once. The CDR3 reads CASSPQGPQHF. The CDR3, as DNA: TGTGCCAGCTCACCCCAGGGGCCCCAGCATTTT. V and J are TRBV18 and TRBJ1-5, with D perhaps matching TRBD1 (5 bases). The CDR3 loop spans 11 amino acids. Per the germline V gene, CDR1 is KGHSH and CDR2 is LQKENI. Trimming left V 3 bases short and J 9 bases short, with 6 bases between.

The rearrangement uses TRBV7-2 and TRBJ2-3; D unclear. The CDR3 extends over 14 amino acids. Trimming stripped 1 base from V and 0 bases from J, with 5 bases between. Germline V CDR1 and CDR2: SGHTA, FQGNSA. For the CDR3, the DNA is TGTGCCAGCAGCTTAGGTATTAGCACAGATACGCAGTATTTT. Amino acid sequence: CASSLGISTDTQYF.

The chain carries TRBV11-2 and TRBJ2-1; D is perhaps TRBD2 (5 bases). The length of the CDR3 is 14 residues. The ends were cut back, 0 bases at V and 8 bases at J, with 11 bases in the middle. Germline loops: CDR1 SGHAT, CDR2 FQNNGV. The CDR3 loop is CASSLDLRSDEQFF. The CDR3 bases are TGTGCCAGCAGCTTAGATCTGCGTAGCGATGAGCAGTTCTTC.

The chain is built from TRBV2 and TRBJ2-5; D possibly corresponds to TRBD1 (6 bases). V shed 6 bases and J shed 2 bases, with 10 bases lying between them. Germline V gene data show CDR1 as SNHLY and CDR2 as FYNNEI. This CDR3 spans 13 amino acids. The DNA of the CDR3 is TGTGCCAGCAGAGGCAGGGGACAAGAGACCCAGTACTTC. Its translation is CASRGRGQETQYF.

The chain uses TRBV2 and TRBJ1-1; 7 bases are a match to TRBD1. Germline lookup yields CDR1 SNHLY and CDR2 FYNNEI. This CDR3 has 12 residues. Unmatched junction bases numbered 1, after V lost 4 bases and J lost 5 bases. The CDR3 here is CASSAGGTEAFF. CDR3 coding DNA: TGTGCCAGCAGTGCAGGGGGGACTGAAGCTTTCTTT. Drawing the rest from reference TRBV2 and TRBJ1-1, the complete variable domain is EPEVTQTPSHQVTQMGQEVILRCVPISNHLYFYWYRQILGQKVEFLVSFYNNEISEKSEIFDDQFSVERPDGSNFTLKIRSTKLEDSAMYFCASSAGGTEAFFGQGTRLTVV.

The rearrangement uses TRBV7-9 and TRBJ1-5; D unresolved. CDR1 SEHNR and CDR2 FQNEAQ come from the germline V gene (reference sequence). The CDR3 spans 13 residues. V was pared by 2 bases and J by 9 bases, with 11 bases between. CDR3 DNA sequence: TGTGCCAGCAGCTTATTAGGTGTGGCGCCCCAGCATTTT. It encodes CASSLLGVAPQHF.

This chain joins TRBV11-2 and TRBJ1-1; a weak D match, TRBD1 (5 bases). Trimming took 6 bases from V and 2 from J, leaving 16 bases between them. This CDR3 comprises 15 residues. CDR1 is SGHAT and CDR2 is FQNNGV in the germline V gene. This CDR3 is CASRTSGSGNTEAFF. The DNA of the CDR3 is TGTGCCAGCAGGACGTCAGGGTCGGGAAACACTGAAGCTTTCTTT.

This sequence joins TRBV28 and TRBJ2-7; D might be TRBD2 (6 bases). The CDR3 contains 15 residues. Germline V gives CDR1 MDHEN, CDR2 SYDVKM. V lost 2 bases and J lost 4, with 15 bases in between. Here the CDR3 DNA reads TGTGCCAGCAGTTTAGGAGGGTCAGGGAGGTACGAGCAGTACGTC. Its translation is CASSLGGSGRYEQYV.

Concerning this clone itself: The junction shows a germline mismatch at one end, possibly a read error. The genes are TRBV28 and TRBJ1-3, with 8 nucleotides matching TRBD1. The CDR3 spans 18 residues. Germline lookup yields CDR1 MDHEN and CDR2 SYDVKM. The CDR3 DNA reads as TGTGCCAGCACCTTACTGACAGGGGTCCAGGCCGCTGGAAGCACCATATATTTT. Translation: CASTLLTGVQAAGSTIYF.

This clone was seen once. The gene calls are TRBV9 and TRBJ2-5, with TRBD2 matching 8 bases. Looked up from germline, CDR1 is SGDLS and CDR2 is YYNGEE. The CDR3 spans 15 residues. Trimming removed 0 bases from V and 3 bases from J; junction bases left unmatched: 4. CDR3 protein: CASSVGPAGEETQYF. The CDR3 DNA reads TGTGCCAGCAGCGTAGGTCCAGCGGGGGAAGAGACCCAGTACTTC.

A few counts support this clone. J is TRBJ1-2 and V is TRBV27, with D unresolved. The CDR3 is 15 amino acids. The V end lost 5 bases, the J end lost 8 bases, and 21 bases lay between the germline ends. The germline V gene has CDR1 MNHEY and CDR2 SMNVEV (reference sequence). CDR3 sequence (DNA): TGTGCCAGCAGTGCCTATTCTGAGACTACGAAGGGCTACACCTTC. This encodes CASSAYSETTKGYTF.

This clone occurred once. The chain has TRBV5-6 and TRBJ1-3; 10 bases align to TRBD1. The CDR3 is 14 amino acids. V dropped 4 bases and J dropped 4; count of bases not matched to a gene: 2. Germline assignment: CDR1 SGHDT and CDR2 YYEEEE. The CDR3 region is CASSGTGVGNTIYF. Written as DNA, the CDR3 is TGTGCCAGCAGCGGGACAGGGGTCGGAAACACCATATATTTT.

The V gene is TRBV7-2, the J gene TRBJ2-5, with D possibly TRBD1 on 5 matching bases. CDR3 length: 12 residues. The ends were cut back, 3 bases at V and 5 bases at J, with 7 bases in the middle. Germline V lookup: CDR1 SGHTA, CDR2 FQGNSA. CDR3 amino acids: CASSFRGETQYF. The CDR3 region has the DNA TGTGCCAGCAGCTTTAGGGGTGAGACCCAGTACTTC.

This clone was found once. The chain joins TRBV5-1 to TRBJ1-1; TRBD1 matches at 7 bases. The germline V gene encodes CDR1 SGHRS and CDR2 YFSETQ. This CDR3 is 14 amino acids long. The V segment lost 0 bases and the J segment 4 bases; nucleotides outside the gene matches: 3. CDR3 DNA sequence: TGCGCCAGCAGCTTGGGGGGACAGAGCACTGAAGCTTTCTTT. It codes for CASSLGGQSTEAFF.

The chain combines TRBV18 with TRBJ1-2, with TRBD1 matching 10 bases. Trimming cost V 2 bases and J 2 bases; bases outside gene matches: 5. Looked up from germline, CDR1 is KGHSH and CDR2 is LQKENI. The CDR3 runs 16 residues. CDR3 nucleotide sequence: TGTGCCAGCTCACCAAGCCCGGACAGGGGGAACTATGGCTACACCTTC. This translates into CASSPSPDRGNYGYTF.

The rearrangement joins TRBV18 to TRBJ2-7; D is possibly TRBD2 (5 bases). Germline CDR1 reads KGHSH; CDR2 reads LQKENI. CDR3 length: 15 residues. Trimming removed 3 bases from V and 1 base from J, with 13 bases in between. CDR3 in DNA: TGTGCCAGCTCACCCCTAGCAGCCAAGTCCTACGAGCAGTACTTC. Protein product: CASSPLAAKSYEQYF. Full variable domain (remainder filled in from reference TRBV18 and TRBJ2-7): NAGVMQNPRHLVRRRGQEARLRCSPMKGHSHVYWYRQLPEEGLKFMVYLQKENIIDESGMPKERFSAEFPKEGPSILRIQQVVRGDSAAYFCASSPLAAKSYEQYFGPGTRLTVT.

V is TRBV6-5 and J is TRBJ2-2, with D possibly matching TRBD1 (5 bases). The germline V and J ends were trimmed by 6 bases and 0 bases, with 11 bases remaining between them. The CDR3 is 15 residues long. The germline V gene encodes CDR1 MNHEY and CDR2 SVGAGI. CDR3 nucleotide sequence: TGTGCCAGCAGCAGGGATTCCCCGAACACCGGGGAGCTGTTTTTT. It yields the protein CASSRDSPNTGELFF.

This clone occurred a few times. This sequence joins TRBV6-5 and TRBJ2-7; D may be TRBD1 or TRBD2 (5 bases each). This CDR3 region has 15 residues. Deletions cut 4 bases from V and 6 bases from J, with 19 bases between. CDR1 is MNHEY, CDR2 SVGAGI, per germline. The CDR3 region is CASSFTGTGEGEQYF. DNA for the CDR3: TGTGCCAGCAGTTTCACCGGGACCGGAGAGGGCGAGCAGTACTTC.

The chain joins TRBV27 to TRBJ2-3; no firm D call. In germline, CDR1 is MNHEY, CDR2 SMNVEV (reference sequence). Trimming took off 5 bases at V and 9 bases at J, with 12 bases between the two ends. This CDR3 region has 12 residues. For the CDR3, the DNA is TGTGCCAGCAGTACCCCCCGAGGCACGCAGTATTTT. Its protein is CASSTPRGTQYF.